This T cell receptor beta chain was identified during a study of beta chain features in type 1 diabetes. The investigators reverse transcribed all of the isolated RNA, so they sequenced expressed TCRB transcripts. TCRdb's table, derived via immunoSEQ multiplex PCR, lists solely in-frame clones and lacks some. This sample has around 500,000 clones, with 9.5% to 12% found just once. This clone has only a few counts. V lost 2 bases, J lost 2 bases, and 3 bases stayed unmatched. There are 17 residues in the CDR3. Germline V gene lookup returns CDR1 PRHDT and CDR2 FYEKMQ (reference sequence). The V and J genes are TRBV13 and TRBJ2-3, with 14 bases lining up with TRBD2. The sequence came from a woman aged 18-35 years in good health. What was sequenced was naive CD4+ T cells from blood. CDR3 DNA: TGTGCCAGCAGCTTATCGGGACTAGCGGGGGACACAGATACGCAGTATTTT. Its protein product is CASSLSGLAGDTDTQYF.